This TCR beta chain appears in the sequencing data of a study of beta chain features in type 1 diabetes. V was shortened by 5 bases and J by 6 bases, with 7 bases between the two germline ends. This CDR3 comprises 12 residues. The V gene's germline CDR1 is SNHLY and CDR2 FYNNEI. Study-wide findings and caveats: Moderate but significant shortening of TCRB CDR3s was recorded in all four CD4+ subsets from Type 1 diabetes patients.

cDNA synthesis used the whole RNA isolate, giving expressed TCRB sequences. TCRdb keeps only in-frame clones here, not all; method: immunoSEQ multiplex PCR. Here the sample spans about 390,000 clones, over 8.5% being singletons. The authors obtained over 95% purity in all sorted populations. As to this clone: Its antigen is not identified.

The sequence was obtained from a man in his thirties or forties with type 1 diabetes. This chain joins TRBV2 and TRBJ2-2; D uncertain. Specimen: central memory CD4+ T cells from blood. As DNA, the CDR3 is TGTGCCAGCAGTTTATTGCCCGGGGAGCTGTTTTTT. Amino acid sequence: CASSLLPGELFF.